The sequence of this T cell receptor beta chain was determined in a study of T cell responses to AZD1222 COVID-19 vaccine. Notes on this clone: Its antigen is still unknown.

TCRdb's table, derived via immunoSEQ multiplex PCR, lists solely in-frame clones and lacks some. The data contain about 82,000 clones, 83% of them singletons. Second-dose schedules of about 4 or about 12 weeks were combined. The CDR3 runs 14 residues. Germline loops: CDR1 MNHEY, CDR2 SVGEGT. J was trimmed by 3 bases and V by 0 bases; bases with no gene match: 1. General study results and limits: Dominant CD4 TCR responses targeted spike regions 160-218 and 743-854.

The sequence derives from an adult who received the AZD1222 COVID-19 vaccine. V usage is TRBV6-2 or TRBV6-3 and J usage is TRBJ1-1; TRBD1 agrees at 7 bases. This specimen was peripheral blood, taken 28 days after the second AZD1222 dose. The CDR3 spells CASSYSTGYTEAFF. In DNA, the CDR3 is TGTGCCAGCAGTTACTCGACAGGGTACACTGAAGCTTTCTTT.